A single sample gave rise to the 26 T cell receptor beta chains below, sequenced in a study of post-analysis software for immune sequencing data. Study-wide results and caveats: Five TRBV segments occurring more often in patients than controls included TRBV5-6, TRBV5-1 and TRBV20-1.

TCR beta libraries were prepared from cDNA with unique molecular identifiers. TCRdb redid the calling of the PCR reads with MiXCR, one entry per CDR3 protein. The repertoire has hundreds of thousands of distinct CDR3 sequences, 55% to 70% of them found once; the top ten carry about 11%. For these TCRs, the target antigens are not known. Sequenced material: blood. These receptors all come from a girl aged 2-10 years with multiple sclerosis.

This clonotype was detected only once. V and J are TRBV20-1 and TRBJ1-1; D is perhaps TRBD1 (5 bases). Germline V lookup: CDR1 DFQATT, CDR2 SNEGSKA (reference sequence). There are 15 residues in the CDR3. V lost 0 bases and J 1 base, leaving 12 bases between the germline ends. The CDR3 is CSARDRAKGNTEAFF. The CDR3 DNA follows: TGCAGTGCTAGAGACAGGGCAAAGGGGAACACTGAAGCTTTCTTT.

The CDR3 DNA sequence: TGTGCCAGCAGCTCTATCCGGGGGAGGCAGTACTTC. This sequence encodes CASSSIRGRQYF. The chain has TRBV12-3 or TRBV12-4 and TRBJ2-7; D may be TRBD2 (6 bases). The length of the CDR3 is 12 residues. Trimming removed 6 bases from V and 9 bases from J, with 15 bases in between.

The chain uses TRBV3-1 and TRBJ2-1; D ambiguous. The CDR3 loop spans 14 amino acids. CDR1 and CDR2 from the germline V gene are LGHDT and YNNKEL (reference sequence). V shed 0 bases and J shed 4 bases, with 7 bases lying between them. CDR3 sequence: CASSQESTYNEQFF. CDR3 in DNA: TGTGCCAGCAGCCAAGAGTCGACTTACAATGAGCAGTTCTTC.

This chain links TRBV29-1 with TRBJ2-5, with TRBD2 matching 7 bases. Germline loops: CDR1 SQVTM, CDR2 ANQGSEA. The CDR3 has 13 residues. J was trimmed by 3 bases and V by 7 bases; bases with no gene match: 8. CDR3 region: CSGLLAGEETQYF. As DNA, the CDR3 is TGCAGCGGGCTGTTAGCGGGTGAAGAGACCCAGTACTTC. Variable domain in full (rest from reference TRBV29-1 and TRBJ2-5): SAVISQKPSRDICQRGTSLTIQCQVDSQVTMMFWYRQQPGQSLTLIATANQGSEATYESGFVIDKFPISRPNLTFSTLTVSNMSPEDSSIYLCSGLLAGEETQYFGPGTRLLVL.

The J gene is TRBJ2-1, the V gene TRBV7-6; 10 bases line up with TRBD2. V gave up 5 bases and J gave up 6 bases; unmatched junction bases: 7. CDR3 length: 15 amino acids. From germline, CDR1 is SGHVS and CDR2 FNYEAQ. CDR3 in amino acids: CASSVLSGGGNEQFF. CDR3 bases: TGTGCCAGCAGCGTACTGAGCGGGGGGGGCAATGAGCAGTTCTTC.

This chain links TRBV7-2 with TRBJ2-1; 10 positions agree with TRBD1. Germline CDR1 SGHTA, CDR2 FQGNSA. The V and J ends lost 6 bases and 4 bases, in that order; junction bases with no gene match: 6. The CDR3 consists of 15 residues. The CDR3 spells CASSSTGGQYNEQFF. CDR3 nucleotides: TGTGCCAGCAGTTCGACAGGGGGCCAGTACAATGAGCAGTTCTTC. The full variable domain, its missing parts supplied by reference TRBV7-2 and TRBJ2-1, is GAGVSQSPSNKVTEKGKDVELRCDPISGHTALYWYRQSLGQGLEFLIYFQGNSAPDKSGLPSDRFSAERTGGSVSTLTIQRTQQEDSAVYLCASSSTGGQYNEQFFGPGTRLTVL.

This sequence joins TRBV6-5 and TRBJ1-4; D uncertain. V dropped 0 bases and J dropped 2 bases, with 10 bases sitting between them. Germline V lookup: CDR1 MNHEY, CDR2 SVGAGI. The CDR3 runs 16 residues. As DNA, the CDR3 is TGTGCCAGCAGTTACTCGATAGGGCGGACTAATGAAAAACTGTTTTTT. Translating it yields CASSYSIGRTNEKLFF.

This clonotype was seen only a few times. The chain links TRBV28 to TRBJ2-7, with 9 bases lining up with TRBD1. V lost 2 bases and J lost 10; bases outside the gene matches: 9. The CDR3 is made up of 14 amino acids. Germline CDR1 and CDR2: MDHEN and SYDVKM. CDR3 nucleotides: TGTGCCAGCAGTTTAACAGGGGGCGGGGAGGCCCAGTACTTC. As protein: CASSLTGGGEAQYF.

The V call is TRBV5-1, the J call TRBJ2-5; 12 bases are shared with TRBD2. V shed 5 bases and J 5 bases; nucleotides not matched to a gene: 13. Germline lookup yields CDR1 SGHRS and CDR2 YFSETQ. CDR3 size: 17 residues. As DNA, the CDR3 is TGCGCCAGCAGTTACTCTTCATCGCTAGCGGGGGGGGAGACCCAGTACTTC. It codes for CASSYSSSLAGGETQYF.

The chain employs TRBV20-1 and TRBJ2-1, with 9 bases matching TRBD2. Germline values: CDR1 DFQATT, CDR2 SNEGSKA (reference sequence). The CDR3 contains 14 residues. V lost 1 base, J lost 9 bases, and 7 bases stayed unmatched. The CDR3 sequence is CSARAQLTSGEQFF. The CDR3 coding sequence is TGCAGTGCTAGAGCTCAATTGACTAGCGGTGAGCAGTTCTTC.

The CDR3 protein is CASSLGYHSNQPQHF. The DNA of the CDR3 is TGTGCCAGCAGTTTAGGTTATCATAGCAATCAGCCCCAGCATTTT. The chain combines TRBV12-3 or TRBV12-4 with TRBJ1-5; D is unresolved. V gave up 1 base and J gave up 0 bases, with 7 bases separating them. There are 15 residues in the CDR3.

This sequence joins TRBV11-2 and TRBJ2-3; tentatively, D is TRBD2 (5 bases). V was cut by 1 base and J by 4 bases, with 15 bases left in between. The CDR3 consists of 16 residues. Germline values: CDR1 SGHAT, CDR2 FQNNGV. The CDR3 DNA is TGTGCCAGCAGCTTAGCAAACCTTCGGCGGGCAGATACGCAGTATTTT. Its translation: CASSLANLRRADTQYF.

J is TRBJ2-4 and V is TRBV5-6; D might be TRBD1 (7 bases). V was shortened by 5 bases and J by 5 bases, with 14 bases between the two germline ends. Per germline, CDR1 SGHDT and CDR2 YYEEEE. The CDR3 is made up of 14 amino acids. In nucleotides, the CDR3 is TGTGCCAGCAGGCAAGGCAGGGGGGAAAACATTCAGTACTTC. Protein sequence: CASRQGRGENIQYF. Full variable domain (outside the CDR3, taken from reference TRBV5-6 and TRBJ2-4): DAGVTQSPTHLIKTRGQQVTLRCSPKSGHDTVSWYQQALGQGPQFIFQYYEEEERQRGNFPDRFSGHQFPNYSSELNVNALLLGDSALYLCASRQGRGENIQYFGAGTRLSVL.

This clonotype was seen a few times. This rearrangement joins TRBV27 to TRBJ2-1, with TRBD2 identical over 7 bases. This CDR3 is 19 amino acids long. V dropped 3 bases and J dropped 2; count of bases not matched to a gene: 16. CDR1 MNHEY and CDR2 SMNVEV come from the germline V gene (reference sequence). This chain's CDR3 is CASSFPSLGGGSAYNEQFF. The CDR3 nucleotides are TGTGCCAGCAGTTTCCCCTCCTTGGGGGGGGGAAGCGCCTACAATGAGCAGTTCTTC.

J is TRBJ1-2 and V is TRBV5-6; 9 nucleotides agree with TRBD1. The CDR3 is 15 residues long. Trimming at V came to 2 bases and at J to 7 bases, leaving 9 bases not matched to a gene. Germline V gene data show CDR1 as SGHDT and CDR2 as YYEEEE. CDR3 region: CASSFYRGQPGGYTF. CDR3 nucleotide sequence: TGTGCCAGCAGCTTCTACAGGGGGCAACCAGGTGGCTACACCTTC.

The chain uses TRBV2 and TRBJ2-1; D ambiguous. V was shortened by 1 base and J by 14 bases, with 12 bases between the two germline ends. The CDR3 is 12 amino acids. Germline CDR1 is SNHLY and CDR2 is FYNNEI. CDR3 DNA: TGTGCCAGCAGTGAAGTTTTTGTGGAGAAGTTCTTC. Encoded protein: CASSEVFVEKFF.

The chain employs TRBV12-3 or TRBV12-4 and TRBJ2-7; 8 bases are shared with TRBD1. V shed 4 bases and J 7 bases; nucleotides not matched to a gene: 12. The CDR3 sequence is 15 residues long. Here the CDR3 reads CASSSAQGALGEQYF. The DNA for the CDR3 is TGTGCCAGCAGTTCTGCCCAGGGGGCGCTCGGGGAGCAGTACTTC.

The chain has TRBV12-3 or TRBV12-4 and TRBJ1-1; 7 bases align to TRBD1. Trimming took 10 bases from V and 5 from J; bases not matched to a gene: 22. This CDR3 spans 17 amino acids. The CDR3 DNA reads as TGTGCCAACGGACCGGGACAGCTAGAGCCTTTAGGGACTGAAGCTTTCTTT. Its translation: CANGPGQLEPLGTEAFF.

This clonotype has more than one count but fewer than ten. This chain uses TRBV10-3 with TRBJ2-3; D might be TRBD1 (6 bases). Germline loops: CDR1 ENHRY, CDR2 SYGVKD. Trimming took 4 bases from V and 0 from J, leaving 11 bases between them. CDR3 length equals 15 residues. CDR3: CAISGTVTSTDTQYF. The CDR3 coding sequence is TGTGCCATCAGTGGGACAGTCACTAGCACAGATACGCAGTATTTT.

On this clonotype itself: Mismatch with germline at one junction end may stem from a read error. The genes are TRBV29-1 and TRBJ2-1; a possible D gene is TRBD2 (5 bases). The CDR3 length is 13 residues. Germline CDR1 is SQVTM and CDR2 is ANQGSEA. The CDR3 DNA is TGCAGCGTTGAATGGGAGTCCTACAATGGGCAGTTCTTC. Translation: CSVEWESYNGQFF.

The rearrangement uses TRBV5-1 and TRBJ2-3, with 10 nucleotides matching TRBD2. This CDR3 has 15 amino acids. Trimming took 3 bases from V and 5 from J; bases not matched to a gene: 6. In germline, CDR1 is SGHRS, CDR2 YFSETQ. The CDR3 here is CASSWSGRAEDTQYF. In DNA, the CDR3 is TGCGCCAGCAGCTGGAGCGGGAGGGCCGAAGATACGCAGTATTTT.

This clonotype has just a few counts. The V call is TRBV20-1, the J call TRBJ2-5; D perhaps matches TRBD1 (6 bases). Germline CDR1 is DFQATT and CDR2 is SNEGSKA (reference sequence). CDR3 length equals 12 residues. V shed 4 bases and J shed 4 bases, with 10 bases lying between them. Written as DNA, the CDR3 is TGCAGTGCTATACAGGGAACAGAGACCCAGTACTTC. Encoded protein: CSAIQGTETQYF.

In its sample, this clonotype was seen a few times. CDR3 sequence reads: CASSLLGAFF. In nucleotides, the CDR3 is TGTGCCAGCAGTTTGCTCGGAGCTTTCTTT. The rearrangement uses TRBV12-3 or TRBV12-4 and TRBJ1-1; no firm D call. This CDR3 contains 10 residues. The V gene lost 3 bases and the J gene lost 10 bases, with 6 bases spanning the gap.

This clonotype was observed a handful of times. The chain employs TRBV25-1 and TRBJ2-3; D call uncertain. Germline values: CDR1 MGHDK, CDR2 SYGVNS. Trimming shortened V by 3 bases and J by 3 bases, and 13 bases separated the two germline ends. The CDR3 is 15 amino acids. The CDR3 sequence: CASSDPVVGTDTQYF. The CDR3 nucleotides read TGTGCCAGCAGTGACCCCGTCGTAGGGACAGATACGCAGTATTTT.

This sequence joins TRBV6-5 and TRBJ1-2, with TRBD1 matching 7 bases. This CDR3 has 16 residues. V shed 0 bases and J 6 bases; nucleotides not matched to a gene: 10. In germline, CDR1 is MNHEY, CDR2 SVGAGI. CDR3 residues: CASSYSGTVDRDGYTF. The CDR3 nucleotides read TGTGCCAGCAGTTACTCCGGGACAGTGGACCGTGATGGCTACACCTTC.

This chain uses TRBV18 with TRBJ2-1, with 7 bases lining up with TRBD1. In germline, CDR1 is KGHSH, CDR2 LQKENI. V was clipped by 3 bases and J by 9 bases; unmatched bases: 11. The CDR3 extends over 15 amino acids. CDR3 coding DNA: TGTGCCAGCTCACCGGAGACAGGGCGGTTGGGTGAGCAGTTCTTC. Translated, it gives CASSPETGRLGEQFF.